Here is one T cell receptor beta chain with its context. Its antigen is unidentified. This CDR3 has 14 amino acids. The germline V gene has CDR1 KGHDR and CDR2 SFDVKD. Trimming cost V 10 bases and J 4 bases; bases outside gene matches: 5. The sample is drawn from a study of response to subunit inactivated influenza vaccine. Study results and caveats: The authors suggested that every seasonal influenza vaccination recruits few new T cells.

TCRdb passed the RT-PCR reads through MiXCR, listing each CDR3 protein once. In the table there are 430,000 or so distinct CDR3 sequences, around 9.9% of which are singletons. The TCR sequence derives from a man aged 50 or older who received an inactivated influenza vaccine. The rearrangement links TRBV24-1 to TRBJ2-2, with 10 bases aligning to TRBD1. The input for sequencing was PBMCs from blood, taken roughly 47 days after vaccination. The CDR3 protein is CATRQGASTGELFF. CDR3 in DNA: TGTGCCACGAGACAGGGGGCGAGCACCGGGGAGCTGTTTTTT.